This T cell receptor delta chain was sequenced during a study of gamma-delta chains in newborns, infants, children (dated by TCRdb to the late 2010s). Some background on the complete study: According to the study title, microbial exposure causes polyclonal expansion of innate gammadelta T cells right after birth. Right after human newborns were born, the researchers looked at the way microbial exposure shaped their populations of innate gammadelta T cells.

From cysteine to phenylalanine, the CDR3 is 15 amino acids long. Just the 45-base CDR3 DNA is kept, in frame starting at base 1. CDR1 GEAIGNYY and CDR2 EKD were looked up in the germline V gene. V trim: 4 bases; J trim: 0 bases; unmatched bases: 5. Sequencing instrument: Illumina MiSeq. TCRdb reprocessed the public reads with the caller CATT; rows with the same DNA were merged afterwards. The sample yields 9,500 to 13,000 delta-chain clones; approximately 9.7% were counted once. Less than 4% of the sample goes to the ten largest clones. As concerns this clone: Its recognized antigen is unknown. No qualities accompany the bases; no much larger clone lies one base away.

The sequence came from a child who was a newborn, infant or young child, either healthy, febrile or measles-vaccinated (not recorded which). Input material: blood. Recombination connected TRDV2 to TRDJ1; 9 junctional bases match TRDD3. The CDR3 loop reads CACDSLGEDTDKLIF. The nucleotide sequence reads as follows: TGTGCCTGTGATTCACTGGGGGAGGACACCGATAAACTCATCTTT.